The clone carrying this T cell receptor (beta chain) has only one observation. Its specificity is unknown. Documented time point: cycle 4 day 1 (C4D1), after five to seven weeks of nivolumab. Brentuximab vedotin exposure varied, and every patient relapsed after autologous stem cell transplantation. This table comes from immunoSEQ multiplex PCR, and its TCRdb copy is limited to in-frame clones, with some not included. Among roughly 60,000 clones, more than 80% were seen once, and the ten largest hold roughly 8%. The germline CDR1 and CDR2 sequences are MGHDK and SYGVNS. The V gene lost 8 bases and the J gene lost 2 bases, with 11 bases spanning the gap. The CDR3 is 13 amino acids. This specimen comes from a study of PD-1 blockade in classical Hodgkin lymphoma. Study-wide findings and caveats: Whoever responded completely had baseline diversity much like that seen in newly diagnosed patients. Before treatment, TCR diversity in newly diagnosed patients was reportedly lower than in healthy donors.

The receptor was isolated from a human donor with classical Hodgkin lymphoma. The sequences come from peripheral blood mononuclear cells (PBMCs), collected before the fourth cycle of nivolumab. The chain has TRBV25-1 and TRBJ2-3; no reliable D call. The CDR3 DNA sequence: TGTGCCAGCGGAGTAGCCGACACAGATACGCAGTATTTT. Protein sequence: CASGVADTDTQYF. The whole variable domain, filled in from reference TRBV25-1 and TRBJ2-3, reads EADIYQTPRYLVIGTGKKITLECSQTMGHDKMYWYQQDPGMELHLIHYSYGVNSTEKGDLSSESTVSRIRTEHFPLTLESARPSHTSQYLCASGVADTDTQYFGPGTRLTVL.